One and the same sample provided the 12 T cell receptor beta chains below, sequenced in a study of response to subunit inactivated influenza vaccine (dated 2018 in TCRdb). Libraries were made using RT-PCR. Sequencing relied on an Illumina HiSeq 2500. Starting from the raw public reads, TCRdb applied fastp trimming at Q25, assembled clones with MiXCR and retained in-frame beta chains. Every CDR3 protein is listed once, alongside the most common genes and DNA of its rows. The sample includes 150,000 to 200,000 distinct CDR3 sequences, with 9.5% to 15% observed a single time. Less than 30% of the sample lies in the top ten. The data also belong to a second study, concerning T cells expressing NK-cell markers. As the second paper documents: The TCR beta cDNA libraries were made using 5'RACE template switching, a step that added both a universal primer site and unique molecular identifiers.

Material: CD8+ T cells sorted from PBMCs, obtained about 13 days after vaccination. Receptors were obtained from a man between 50 and 59 years old who received an inactivated influenza vaccine. Donor details come from another sample of the same person, matched by shared clones.

The gene calls are TRBV29-1 and TRBJ2-7; the D gene could be TRBD1 or TRBD2 (5 bases each). The germline V gene has CDR1 SQVTM and CDR2 ANQGSEA. The CDR3 has 15 amino acids. V dropped 2 bases and J dropped 7 bases, with 21 bases sitting between them. CDR3 amino acids: CSVEFPGRWPTEQYF. The CDR3 DNA is TGCAGCGTTGAATTTCCGGGACGGTGGCCAACTGAGCAGTACTTC.

This clonotype was counted many times. The chain recombines TRBV12-3 or TRBV12-4 with TRBJ2-1; 12 bases align to TRBD2. CDR3 length: 19 residues. The ends lost 2 bases at V and 0 bases at J; junction bases unmatched: 8. The CDR3 nucleotides read TGTGCCAGCAGTTTAAGGCTAGCGGGAGGGCGATACTCCTACAATGAGCAGTTCTTC. Protein product: CASSLRLAGGRYSYNEQFF.

A note on this clonotype: The junction departs from germline at one end; a sequencing error may be responsible. The chain joins TRBV7-2 to TRBJ2-3, with no clear D. This CDR3 region has 15 residues. Looked up from germline, CDR1 is SGHTA and CDR2 is FQGNSA. The CDR3 nucleotides are TGTGCCAGAAGCTGGTGGGGTCGGACCACAGATACGCAGTATTTT. Residues: CARSWWGRTTDTQYF.

This clonotype was counted a few times. V gene TRBV6-2 or TRBV6-3 combines with J gene TRBJ2-1; D is possibly TRBD2 (5 bases). Germline-derived CDR1 and CDR2 are MNHEY and SVGEGT. The germline V and J ends were trimmed by 2 bases and 6 bases, with 11 bases remaining between them. The CDR3 totals 14 residues. CDR3 protein: CASSYAREGNEQFF. The CDR3 DNA reads TGTGCCAGCAGTTACGCTCGGGAAGGCAATGAGCAGTTCTTC.

This clonotype was observed a few times. The chain combines TRBV7-8 with TRBJ2-1; 14 bases are shared with TRBD2. The CDR3 contains 17 residues. CDR1 and CDR2 (germline): SGHVS, FQNEAQ. The J segment lost 9 bases and the V segment lost 4 bases, leaving 11 bases of the junction unmatched. As DNA, the CDR3 is TGTGCCAGCAGCTCGAATTCCGGGACTAGCGGGGGCCCTGAGCAGTTCTTC. Its protein is CASSSNSGTSGGPEQFF. The full variable domain, with the rest looked up from reference TRBV7-8 and TRBJ2-1, is GAGVSQSPRYKVAKRGQDVALRCDPISGHVSLFWYQQALGQGPEFLTYFQNEAQLDKSGLPSDRFFAERPEGSVSTLKIQRTQQEDSAVYLCASSSNSGTSGGPEQFFGPGTRLTVL.

The genes are TRBV4-3 and TRBJ1-1; no reliable D call. Germline CDR1 LGHNA, CDR2 YSLEER. The CDR3 loop spans 13 amino acids. The germline V and J ends were trimmed by 1 base and 2 bases, with 5 bases remaining between them. In DNA form, the CDR3 reads TGCGCCAGCAGCCAAGGTGATAACACTGAAGCTTTCTTT. Its translation: CASSQGDNTEAFF.

This chain links TRBV28 with TRBJ2-1; 7 bases line up with TRBD1. V lost 10 bases to trimming and J lost 5 bases; unmatched junction nucleotides: 8. The length of the CDR3 is 13 residues. Germline values: CDR1 MDHEN, CDR2 SYDVKM. In DNA form, the CDR3 reads TGTGCCACCTCGACAGGGAACGACAATGAGCAGTTCTTC. This codes for CATSTGNDNEQFF.

The V and J genes are TRBV11-1 and TRBJ2-5; D might be TRBD2 (6 bases). The V gene's germline CDR1 is SGHAT and CDR2 FQDESV (reference sequence). V was shortened by 1 base and J by 1 base, with 13 bases between the two germline ends. There are 16 residues in the CDR3. CDR3 nucleotide sequence: TGTGCCAGCAGCTTAGGGGTAGCGGATACCCAAGAGACCCAGTACTTC. This gives the protein CASSLGVADTQETQYF.

This clonotype was recorded at least ten times. This chain uses TRBV20-1 with TRBJ2-7; unclear D gene. Per germline, CDR1 DFQATT and CDR2 SNEGSKA (reference sequence). CDR3 size: 12 residues. V was pared by 6 bases and J by 2 bases, with 11 bases between. CDR3 nucleotides: TGCAGTGCCCCACACAGAACCTACGAGCAGTACTTC. Translated, it gives CSAPHRTYEQYF.

This rearrangement joins TRBV11-2 to TRBJ2-7; TRBD1 or TRBD2 may be the D gene (5 bases each). V lost 4 bases and J 7 bases, leaving 14 bases between the germline ends. The CDR3 sequence is 13 residues long. Germline CDR1 and CDR2: SGHAT and FQNNGV. CDR3: CASSWGTSWEQYF. CDR3 in DNA: TGTGCCAGCAGCTGGGGGACCTCTTGGGAGCAGTACTTC.

This clonotype was counted at least ten times. This chain links TRBV4-3 with TRBJ1-2, with D possibly being TRBD1 (5 bases). Trimming cost V 4 bases and J 6 bases, with 15 bases left between them. Germline CDR1 is LGHNA and CDR2 is YSLEER. The CDR3 has 14 amino acids. CDR3 region: CASSRLGEMHGYTF. In nucleotides, the CDR3 is TGCGCCAGCAGCCGGCTGGGGGAGATGCATGGCTACACCTTC.

This clonotype was picked up a small number of times. The chain links TRBV7-8 to TRBJ2-1, with 8 bases lining up with TRBD2. Per the germline V gene, CDR1 is SGHVS and CDR2 is FQNEAQ. V lost 5 bases, J lost 10 bases, and 7 bases stayed unmatched. The CDR3 covers 13 residues. CDR3 in amino acids: CASSHGLAEEQFF. The CDR3 coding sequence is TGTGCCAGCAGCCACGGACTAGCTGAAGAGCAGTTCTTC.